This T cell receptor beta chain is drawn from a study of T cell clones after liver transplantation. This table comes from immunoSEQ multiplex PCR, and its TCRdb copy is limited to in-frame clones, with some not included. Here the sample spans some 120,000 clones, about nine tenths being singletons. The source of this sequence is a human patient who received a liver transplant. Some T cells may arise from the graft donor. Sample: CD4+ T cells from blood, taken 12 months after liver transplant.

CDR3 bases: TGTGCCAGCAGTGAAAAGGTGGGGGCTAAAGCTGAAGCTTTCTTT. Translation: CASSEKVGAKAEAFF. The chain combines TRBV25-1 with TRBJ1-1, with D possibly being TRBD1 (6 bases). V was trimmed by 2 bases and J by 6 bases, leaving 16 bases between them. The germline CDR1 and CDR2 sequences are MGHDK and SYGVNS. This CDR3 spans 15 amino acids.